A selection of T cell receptor beta chains follows, all from one sample in a study of CD8 T cells in ankylosing spondylitis. TCRdb fed the 5' RACE reads into MiXCR, producing one record per CDR3 protein. The table has some 300,000 distinct CDR3 sequences, around 21% seen once. Sequencing was done on a sample of blood, either unsorted or a sorted T cell fraction (not recorded which). These receptors all stem from a female donor with ankylosing spondylitis or in good health (not recorded which). The conserved cysteine and the conserved F or W are not part of the CDR3 here. A D gene is named only where the DNA matches it firmly.

D,V,CDR3
-,TRBV5-1,ASSYEGTEAF
TRBD1,TRBV28,ASSPPGTGGTDTQY
-,TRBV6-1,ASSRTEGSYEQY
-,TRBV29-1,SVERGGILYGYT
-,TRBV7-9,ASSRTGIGEGSPLH
TRBD2,TRBV4-2,ASSRWASGSGTDTQY
-,TRBV19,ASSKWGQGSNTEAF
TRBD2,TRBV27,ASRGLAETYNEQF
-,TRBV3-1,ASSQRDGAYEQY
TRBD2,TRBV6-4,ASSVLAGAGEQF
TRBD2,TRBV5-1,ASSYTSGTSNEQF
-,TRBV4-3,ASSQDSSGMGTDTQY
-,TRBV18,ASSPTLITLRTYNEQF
TRBD1,TRBV29-1,SVSGQSTDTQY
-,TRBV5-6,ASSLGMESYEQF
-,TRBV7-3,ASSPGHTPNEQF
TRBD1,TRBV3-1,ASSQGQGPYEAF
-,TRBV29-1,SVKTGIETQY
-,TRBV25-1,ASSEQVNTQY
-,TRBV14,ASSQPSSYTEAF
-,TRBV7-9,ASSLARGEGEEAF
-,TRBV5-1,ASSFETESYEQY
TRBD1,TRBV29-1,SVARDRAGYT
-,TRBV6-5,ASSYRGAMNTEAF
-,TRBV10-3,AISESGSFQETQY
-,TRBV7-7,ASSLGTQYNEQF
-,TRBV25-1,ASSELQGGTDTQY
-,TRBV20-1,SVRHLAKNIQY
TRBD1,TRBV20-1,SADRGAGYT
-,TRBV6-2/TRBV6-3,ASQRSSYNEQF
-,TRBV24-1,ATSGTGSTDTQY
-,TRBV9,ASSVEAPYNEQF
-,TRBV24-1,ATSGLRNEQF
-,TRBV20-1,SAKGPRDEQF
-,TRBV2,ASIEGTDTQY
-,TRBV7-9,ASSLAAGSSYNEQF
TRBD1,TRBV6-6,ASSLTGWETQY
TRBD1,TRBV18,ASSAGGWDTEAF
TRBD1,TRBV19,ATLPGGKNEQF
TRBD2,TRBV12-3/TRBV12-4,ASSLLAGNKHTQY
-,TRBV20-1,SARGSSPEQY
-,TRBV20-1,SAREPRPRQAALQETQY
TRBD1,TRBV29-1,SASQGAGSPLH
-,TRBV30,AWENGFSYEQY
TRBD2,TRBV20-1,SARGLAGSTDTQY
-,TRBV20-1,SARDRSVAGEQY
-,TRBV7-3,ASSPGTVSPSYGYT
TRBD2,TRBV7-2,ASSSSGTSGHSYEQY
-,TRBV7-9,ASSPARNPFTDTQY
-,TRBV5-1,ASSSDSSGNTIY
TRBD2,TRBV5-1,ASSFLAGAESYNEQF
-,TRBV20-1,SAKMGTDTQY
-,TRBV29-1,SVIAGRAAF
TRBD2,TRBV29-1,SVGLAHEQY
-,TRBV12-3/TRBV12-4,ASIPGAGNTEAF
-,TRBV30,AWRRIGGSSYEQY
TRBD1,TRBV6-5,ASSSARRTGISYEQY